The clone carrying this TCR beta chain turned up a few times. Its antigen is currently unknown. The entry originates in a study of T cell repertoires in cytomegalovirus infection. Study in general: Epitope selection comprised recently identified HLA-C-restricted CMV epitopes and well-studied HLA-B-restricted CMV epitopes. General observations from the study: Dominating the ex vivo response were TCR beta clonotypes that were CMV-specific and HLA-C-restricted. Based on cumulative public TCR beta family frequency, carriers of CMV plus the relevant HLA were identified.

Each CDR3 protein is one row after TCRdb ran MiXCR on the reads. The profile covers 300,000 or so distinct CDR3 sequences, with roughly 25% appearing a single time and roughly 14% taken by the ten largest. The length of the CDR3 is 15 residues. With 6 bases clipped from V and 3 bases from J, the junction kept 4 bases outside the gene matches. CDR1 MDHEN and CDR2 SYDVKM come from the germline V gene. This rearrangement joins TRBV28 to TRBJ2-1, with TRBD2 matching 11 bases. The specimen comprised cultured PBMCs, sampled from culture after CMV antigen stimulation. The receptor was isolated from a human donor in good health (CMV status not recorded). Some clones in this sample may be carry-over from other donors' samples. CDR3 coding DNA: TGTGCCAGCAGGGTAGGGACTAGCGGCTACAATGAGCAGTTCTTC. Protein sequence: CASRVGTSGYNEQFF.